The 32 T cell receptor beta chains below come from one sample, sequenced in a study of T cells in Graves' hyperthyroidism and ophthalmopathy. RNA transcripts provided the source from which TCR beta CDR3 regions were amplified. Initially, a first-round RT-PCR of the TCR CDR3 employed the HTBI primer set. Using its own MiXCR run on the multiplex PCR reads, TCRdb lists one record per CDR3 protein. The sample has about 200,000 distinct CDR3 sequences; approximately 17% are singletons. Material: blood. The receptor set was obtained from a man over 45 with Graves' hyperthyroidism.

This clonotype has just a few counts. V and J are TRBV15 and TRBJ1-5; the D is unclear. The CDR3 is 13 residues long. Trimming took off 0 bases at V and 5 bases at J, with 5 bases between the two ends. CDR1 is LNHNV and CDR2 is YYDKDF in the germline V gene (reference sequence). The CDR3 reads CATSRDLYQPQHF. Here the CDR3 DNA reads TGTGCCACCAGCAGAGATTTGTATCAGCCCCAGCATTTT.

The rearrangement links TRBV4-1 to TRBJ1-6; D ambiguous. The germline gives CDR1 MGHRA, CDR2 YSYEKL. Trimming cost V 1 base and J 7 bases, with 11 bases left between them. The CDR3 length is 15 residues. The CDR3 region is CASSQGPGGNSPLHF. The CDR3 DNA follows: TGCGCCAGCAGCCAAGGCCCCGGCGGGAATTCACCCCTCCACTTT.

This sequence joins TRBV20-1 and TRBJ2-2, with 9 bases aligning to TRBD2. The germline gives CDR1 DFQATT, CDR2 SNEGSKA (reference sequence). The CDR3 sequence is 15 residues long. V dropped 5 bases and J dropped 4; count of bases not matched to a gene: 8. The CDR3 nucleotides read TGCAGTGCTCGGTGGCGGGAGGGCCTCACCGGGGAGCTGTTTTTT. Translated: CSARWREGLTGELFF.

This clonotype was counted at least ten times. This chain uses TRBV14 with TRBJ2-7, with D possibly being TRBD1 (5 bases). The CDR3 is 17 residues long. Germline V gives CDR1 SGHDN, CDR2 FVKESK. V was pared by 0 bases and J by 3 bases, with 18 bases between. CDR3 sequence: CASSQDFSGYKGYEQYF. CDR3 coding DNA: TGTGCCAGCAGCCAAGATTTTTCAGGGTATAAGGGCTACGAGCAGTACTTC.

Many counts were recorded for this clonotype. CDR3 in DNA: TGTGCCAGCAGTTACTTAGCCTCGGAAGGGGCTTACTATGGCTACACCTTC. Amino acid sequence: CASSYLASEGAYYGYTF. This chain links TRBV6-6 with TRBJ1-2; TRBD1 is a possible D gene (5 bases). V lost 1 base to trimming and J lost 3 bases, with 18 bases between them. CDR1 is MNHNY, CDR2 SVGAGI, per germline (reference sequence). The CDR3 extends over 17 amino acids.

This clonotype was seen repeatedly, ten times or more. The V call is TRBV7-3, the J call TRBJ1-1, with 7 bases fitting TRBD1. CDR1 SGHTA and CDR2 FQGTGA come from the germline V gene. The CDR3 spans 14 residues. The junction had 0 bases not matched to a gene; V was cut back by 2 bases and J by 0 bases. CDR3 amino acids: CASSLDRVNTEAFF. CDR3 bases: TGTGCCAGCAGCTTAGACAGGGTGAACACTGAAGCTTTCTTT.

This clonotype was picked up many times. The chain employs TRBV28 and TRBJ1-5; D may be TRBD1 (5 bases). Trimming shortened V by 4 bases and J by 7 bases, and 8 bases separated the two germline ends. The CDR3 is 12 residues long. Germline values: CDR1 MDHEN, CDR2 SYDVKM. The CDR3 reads CASSSWGQPQHF. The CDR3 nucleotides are TGTGCCAGCAGTTCTTGGGGGCAGCCCCAGCATTTT.

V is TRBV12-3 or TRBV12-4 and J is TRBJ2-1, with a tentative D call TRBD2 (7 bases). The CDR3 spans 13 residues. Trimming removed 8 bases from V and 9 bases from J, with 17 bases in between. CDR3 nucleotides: TGTGCCAGCCGACTTGGGGGGGCGATTGAGCAGTTCTTC. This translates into CASRLGGAIEQFF.

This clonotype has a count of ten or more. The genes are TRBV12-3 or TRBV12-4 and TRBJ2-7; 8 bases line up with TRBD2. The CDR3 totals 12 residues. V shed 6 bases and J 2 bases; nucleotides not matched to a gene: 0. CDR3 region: CASRLAAYEQYF. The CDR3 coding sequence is TGTGCCAGCAGACTAGCGGCCTACGAGCAGTACTTC.

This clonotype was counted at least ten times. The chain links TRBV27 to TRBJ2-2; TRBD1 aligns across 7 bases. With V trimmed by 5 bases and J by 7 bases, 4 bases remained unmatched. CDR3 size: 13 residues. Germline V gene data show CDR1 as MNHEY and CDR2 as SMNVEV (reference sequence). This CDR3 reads CASSDREGGELFF. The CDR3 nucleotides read TGTGCCAGCAGTGACAGGGAAGGCGGGGAGCTGTTTTTT.

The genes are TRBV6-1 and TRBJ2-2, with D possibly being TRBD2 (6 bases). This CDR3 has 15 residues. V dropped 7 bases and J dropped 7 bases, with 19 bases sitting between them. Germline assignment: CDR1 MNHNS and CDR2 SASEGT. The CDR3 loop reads CASTEGPRLIGELFF. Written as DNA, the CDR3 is TGTGCCAGCACGGAGGGGCCCCGCTTAATCGGGGAGCTGTTTTTT.

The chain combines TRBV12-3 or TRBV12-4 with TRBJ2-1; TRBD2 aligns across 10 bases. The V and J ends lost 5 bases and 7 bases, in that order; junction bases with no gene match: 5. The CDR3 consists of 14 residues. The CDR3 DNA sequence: TGTGCCAGCAGTACAGCGGGAGGGCGAAATGAGCAGTTCTTC. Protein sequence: CASSTAGGRNEQFF.

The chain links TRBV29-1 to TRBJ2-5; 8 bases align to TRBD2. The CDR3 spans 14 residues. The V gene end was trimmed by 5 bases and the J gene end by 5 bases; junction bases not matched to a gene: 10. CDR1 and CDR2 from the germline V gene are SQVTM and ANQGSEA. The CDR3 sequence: CSVFYQRERETQYF. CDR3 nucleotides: TGCAGCGTTTTCTACCAGCGGGAGAGGGAGACCCAGTACTTC. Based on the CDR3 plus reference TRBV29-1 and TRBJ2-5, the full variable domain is SAVISQKPSRDICQRGTSLTIQCQVDSQVTMMFWYRQQPGQSLTLIATANQGSEATYESGFVIDKFPISRPNLTFSTLTVSNMSPEDSSIYLCSVFYQRERETQYFGPGTRLLVL.

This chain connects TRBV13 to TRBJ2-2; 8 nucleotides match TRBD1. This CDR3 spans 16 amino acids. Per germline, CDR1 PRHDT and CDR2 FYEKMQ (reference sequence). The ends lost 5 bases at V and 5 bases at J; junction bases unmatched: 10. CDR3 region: CASSPTGAVGTGELFF. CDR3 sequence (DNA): TGTGCCAGCAGCCCGACAGGGGCAGTAGGTACCGGGGAGCTGTTTTTT.

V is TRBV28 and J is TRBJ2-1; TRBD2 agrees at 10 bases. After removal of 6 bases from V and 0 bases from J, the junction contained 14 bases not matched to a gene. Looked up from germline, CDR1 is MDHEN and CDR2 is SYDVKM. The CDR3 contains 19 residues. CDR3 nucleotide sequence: TGTGCCAGCAGCCCGCAAGGACTAGCGGACCCTGGCTCCTACAATGAGCAGTTCTTC. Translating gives CASSPQGLADPGSYNEQFF.

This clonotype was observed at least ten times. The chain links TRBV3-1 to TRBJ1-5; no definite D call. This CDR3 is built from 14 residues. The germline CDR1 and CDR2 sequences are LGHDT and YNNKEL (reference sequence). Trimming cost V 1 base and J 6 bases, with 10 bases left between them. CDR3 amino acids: CASSQGDMGQPQHF. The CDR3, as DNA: TGTGCCAGCAGCCAAGGGGATATGGGTCAGCCCCAGCATTTT.

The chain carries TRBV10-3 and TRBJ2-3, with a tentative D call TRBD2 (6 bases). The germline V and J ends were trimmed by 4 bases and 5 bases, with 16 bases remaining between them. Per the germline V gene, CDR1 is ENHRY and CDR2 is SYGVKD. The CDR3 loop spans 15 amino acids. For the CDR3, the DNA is TGTGCCATCAGTGCCTTAGCAGGAGGGGAAGATACGCAGTATTTT. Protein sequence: CAISALAGGEDTQYF.

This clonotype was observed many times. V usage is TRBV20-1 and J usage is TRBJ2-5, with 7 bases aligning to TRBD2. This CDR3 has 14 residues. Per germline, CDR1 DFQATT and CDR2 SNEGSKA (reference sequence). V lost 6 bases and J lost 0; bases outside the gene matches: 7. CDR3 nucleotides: TGCAGTGCCAGGACCAGCGGGGACCAAGAGACCCAGTACTTC. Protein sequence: CSARTSGDQETQYF.

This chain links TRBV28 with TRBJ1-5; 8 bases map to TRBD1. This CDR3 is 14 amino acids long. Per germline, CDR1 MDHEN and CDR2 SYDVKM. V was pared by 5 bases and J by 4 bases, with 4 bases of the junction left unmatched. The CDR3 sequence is CASSGDRKNQPQHF. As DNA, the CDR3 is TGTGCCAGCAGTGGGGACAGGAAAAATCAGCCCCAGCATTTT. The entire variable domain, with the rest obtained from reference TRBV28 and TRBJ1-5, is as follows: DVKVTQSSRYLVKRTGEKVFLECVQDMDHENMFWYRQDPGLGLRLIYFSYDVKMKEKGDIPEGYSVSREKKERFSLILESASTNQTSMYLCASSGDRKNQPQHFGDGTRLSIL.

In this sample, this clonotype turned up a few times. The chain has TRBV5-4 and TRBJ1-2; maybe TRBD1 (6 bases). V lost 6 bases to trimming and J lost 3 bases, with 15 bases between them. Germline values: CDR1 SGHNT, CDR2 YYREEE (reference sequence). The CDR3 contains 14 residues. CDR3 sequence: CASTSTGGHYGYTF. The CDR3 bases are TGTGCCAGCACTTCTACCGGGGGGCACTATGGCTACACCTTC.

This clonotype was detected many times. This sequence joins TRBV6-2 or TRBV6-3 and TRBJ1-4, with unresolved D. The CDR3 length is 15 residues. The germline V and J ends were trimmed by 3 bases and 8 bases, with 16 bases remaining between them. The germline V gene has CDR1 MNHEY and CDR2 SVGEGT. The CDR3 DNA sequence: TGTGCCAGCAGTTATGTCGGTGGCAATAAGGAAAAACTGTTTTTT. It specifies CASSYVGGNKEKLFF.

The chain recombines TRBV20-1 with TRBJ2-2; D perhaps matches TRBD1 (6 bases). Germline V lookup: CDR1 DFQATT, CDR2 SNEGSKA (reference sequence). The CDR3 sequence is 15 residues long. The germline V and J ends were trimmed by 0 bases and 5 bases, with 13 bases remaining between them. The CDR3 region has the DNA TGCAGTGCTAGAGATCACCGGACAGCAACCGGGGAGCTGTTTTTT. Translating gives CSARDHRTATGELFF.

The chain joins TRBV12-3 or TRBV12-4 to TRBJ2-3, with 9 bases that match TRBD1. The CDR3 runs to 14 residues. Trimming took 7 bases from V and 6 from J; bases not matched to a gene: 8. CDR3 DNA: TGTGCCAGCAACAAGGACAGGGGCGGGGATACGCAGTATTTT. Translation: CASNKDRGGDTQYF.

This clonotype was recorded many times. DNA for the CDR3: TGTGCCAGCAGTTCTCCTGCGGGACAGGGGGGCAATGAGCAGTTCTTC. Translating gives CASSSPAGQGGNEQFF. The gene calls are TRBV12-3 or TRBV12-4 and TRBJ2-1; 11 nucleotides match TRBD1. The CDR3 runs to 16 residues. J gave up 6 bases and V 4 bases, and 8 bases lay outside the gene matches.

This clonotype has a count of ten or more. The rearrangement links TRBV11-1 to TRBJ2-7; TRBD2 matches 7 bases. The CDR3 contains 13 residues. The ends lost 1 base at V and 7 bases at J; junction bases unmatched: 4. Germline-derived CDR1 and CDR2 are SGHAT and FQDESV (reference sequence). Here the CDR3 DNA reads TGTGCCAGCAGCTTAGGGACTAGTGGTGAGCAGTACTTC. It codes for CASSLGTSGEQYF.

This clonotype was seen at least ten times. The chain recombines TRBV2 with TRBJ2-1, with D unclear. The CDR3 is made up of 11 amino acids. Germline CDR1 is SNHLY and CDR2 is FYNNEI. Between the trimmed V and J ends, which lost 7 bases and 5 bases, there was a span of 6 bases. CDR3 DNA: TGTGCCAGCAAAGAAAACAATGAGCAGTTCTTC. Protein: CASKENNEQFF.

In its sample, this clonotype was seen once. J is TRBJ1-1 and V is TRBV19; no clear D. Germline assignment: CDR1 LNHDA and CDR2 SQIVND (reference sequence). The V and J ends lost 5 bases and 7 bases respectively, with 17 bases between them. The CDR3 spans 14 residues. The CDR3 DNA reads TGTGCCAGTAGTCTCCTCGCCCGAGAAGGTGAAGCTTTCTTT. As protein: CASSLLAREGEAFF.

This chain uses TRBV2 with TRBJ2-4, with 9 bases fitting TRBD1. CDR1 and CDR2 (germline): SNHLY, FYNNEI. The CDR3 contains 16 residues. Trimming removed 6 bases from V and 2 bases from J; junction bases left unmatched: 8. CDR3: CASSTGGGGTKNIQYF. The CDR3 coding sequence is TGTGCCAGCAGCACAGGGGGCGGCGGGACCAAAAACATTCAGTACTTC.

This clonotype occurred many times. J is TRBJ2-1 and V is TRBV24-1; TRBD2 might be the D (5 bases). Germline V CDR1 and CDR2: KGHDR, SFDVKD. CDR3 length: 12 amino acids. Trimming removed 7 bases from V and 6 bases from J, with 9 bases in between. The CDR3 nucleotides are TGTGCCACCAGCGGGAATAGCAATGAGCAGTTCTTC. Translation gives CATSGNSNEQFF.

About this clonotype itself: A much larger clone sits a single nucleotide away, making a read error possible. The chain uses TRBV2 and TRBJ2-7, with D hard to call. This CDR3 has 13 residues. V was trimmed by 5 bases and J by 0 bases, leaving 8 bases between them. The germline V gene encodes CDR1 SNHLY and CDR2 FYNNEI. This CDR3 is CASSLMFSYEQYF. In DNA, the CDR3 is TGTGCCAGCAGTTTGATGTTCTCCTACGAGCAGTACTTC.

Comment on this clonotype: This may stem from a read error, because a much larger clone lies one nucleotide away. The CDR3: CANSQDLYSYEQYF. The DNA for the CDR3 is TGTGCCAATTCACAGGATCTGTACTCCTACGAGCAGTACTTC. The chain couples TRBV2 to TRBJ2-7; tentatively, D is TRBD1 (5 bases). Germline V gives CDR1 SNHLY, CDR2 FYNNEI. This CDR3 is 14 amino acids long. Trimming shortened V by 10 bases and J by 0 bases, and 16 bases separated the two germline ends. The full variable domain, rest sourced from reference TRBV2 and TRBJ2-7, is EPEVTQTPSHQVTQMGQEVILRCVPISNHLYFYWYRQILGQKVEFLVSFYNNEISEKSEIFDDQFSVERPDGSNFTLKIRSTKLEDSAMYFCANSQDLYSYEQYFGPGTRLTVT.

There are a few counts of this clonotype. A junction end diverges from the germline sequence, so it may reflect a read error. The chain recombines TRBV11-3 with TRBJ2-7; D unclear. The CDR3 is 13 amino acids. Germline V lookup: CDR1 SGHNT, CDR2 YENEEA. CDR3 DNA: TGTGCCAGCAGCTTAATTAGCTCCCACGAGCAGTACTTC. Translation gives CASSLISSHEQYF.